The clone carrying this TCR beta chain came up a few times. Its antigen is not known. Between the trimmed V and J ends, which lost 8 bases and 3 bases, there was a span of 11 bases. Germline loops: CDR1 SNHLY, CDR2 FYNNEI. The CDR3 has 13 residues. In the original processing: Junction-only sequences without quality scores came from ImmunoSEQ, so filtering differed. The table came from immunoSEQ multiplex PCR; TCRdb's copy has only in-frame clones and leaves some out. V, J and clone size are those of that table, while D and trimming were read from the DNA. Of fewer than 2.5 million clones listed, approximately 93% were seen once; the top ten hold 0.36%. These data belong to a study of shared clonotypes between healthy human individuals. The study, taken as a whole, reports: What naive subsets generally showed was a larger estimated richness than memory subsets showed. In a few donors, around 5.5% of naive CD4 clonotypes appeared in common.

Each donor was a Caucasian adult residing in Nashville, Tennessee. The chain combines TRBV2 with TRBJ1-5; D gene unclear. The specimen sequenced was naive CD4+ T cells from PBMCs. Subset meaning: CD45RA+ positively selected. The receptor's source is a man between 18 and 35 years old in good health. Some clones in this sample may be carry-over from other donors' samples. The CDR3 here is CASGGEVNQPQHF. Written as DNA, the CDR3 is TGTGCCAGCGGTGGTGAGGTCAATCAGCCCCAGCATTTT.